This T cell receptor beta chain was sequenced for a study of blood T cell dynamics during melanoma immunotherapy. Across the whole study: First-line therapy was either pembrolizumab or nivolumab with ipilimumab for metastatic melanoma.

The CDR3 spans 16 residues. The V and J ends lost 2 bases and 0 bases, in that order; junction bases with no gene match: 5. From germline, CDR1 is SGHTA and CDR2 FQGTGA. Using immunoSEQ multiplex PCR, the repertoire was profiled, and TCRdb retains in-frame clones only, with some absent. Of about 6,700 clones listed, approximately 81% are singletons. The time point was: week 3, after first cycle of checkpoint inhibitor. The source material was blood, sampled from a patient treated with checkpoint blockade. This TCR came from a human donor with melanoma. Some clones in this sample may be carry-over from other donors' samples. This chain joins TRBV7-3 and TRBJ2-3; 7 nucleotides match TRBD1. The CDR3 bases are TGTGCCAGCAGCTTAGGTGGCAGGGGGAGCACAGATACGCAGTATTTT. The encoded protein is CASSLGGRGSTDTQYF.